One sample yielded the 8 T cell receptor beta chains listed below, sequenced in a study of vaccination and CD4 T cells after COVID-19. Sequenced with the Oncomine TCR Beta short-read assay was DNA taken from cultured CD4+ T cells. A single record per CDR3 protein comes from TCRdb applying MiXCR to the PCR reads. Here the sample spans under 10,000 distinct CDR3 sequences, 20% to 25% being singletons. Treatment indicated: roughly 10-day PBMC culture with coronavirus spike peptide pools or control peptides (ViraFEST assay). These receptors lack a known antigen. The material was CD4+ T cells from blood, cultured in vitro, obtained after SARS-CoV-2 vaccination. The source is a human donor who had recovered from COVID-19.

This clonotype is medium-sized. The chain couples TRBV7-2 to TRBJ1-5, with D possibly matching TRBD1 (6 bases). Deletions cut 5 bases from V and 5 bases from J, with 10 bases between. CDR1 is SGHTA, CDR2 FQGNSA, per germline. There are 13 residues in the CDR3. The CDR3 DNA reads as TGTGCCAGCAGCCCTAGGGGGGATCAGCCCCAGCATTTT. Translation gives CASSPRGDQPQHF. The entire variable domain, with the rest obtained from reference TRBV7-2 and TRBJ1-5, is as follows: GAGVSQSPSNKVTEKGKDVELRCDPISGHTALYWYRQSLGQGLEFLIYFQGNSAPDKSGLPSDRFSAERTGGSVSTLTIQRTQQEDSAVYLCASSPRGDQPQHFGDGTRLSIL.

The CDR3 sequence: CASSYSPVDLGGGQFF. The CDR3 DNA follows: TGTGCCAGCAGCTACTCCCCCGTCGATCTAGGTGGTGGGCAGTTCTTC. V and J are TRBV5-6 and TRBJ2-1; the D is unclear. The length of the CDR3 is 16 residues. Germline V gene sequence: CDR1 SGHDT, CDR2 YYEEEE. With 3 bases removed from V and 12 bases from J, the gap between germline ends came to 25 bases.

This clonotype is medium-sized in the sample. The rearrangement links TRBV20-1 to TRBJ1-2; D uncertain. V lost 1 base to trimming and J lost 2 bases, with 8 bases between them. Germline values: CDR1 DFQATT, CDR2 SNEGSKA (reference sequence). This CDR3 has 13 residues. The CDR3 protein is CSARAYQNYGYTF. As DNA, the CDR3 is TGCAGTGCTAGAGCGTATCAGAACTATGGCTACACCTTC.

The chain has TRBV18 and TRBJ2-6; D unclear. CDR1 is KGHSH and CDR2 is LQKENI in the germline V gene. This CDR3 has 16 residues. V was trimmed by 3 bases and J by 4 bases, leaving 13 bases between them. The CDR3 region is CASSPTAARGANVLTF. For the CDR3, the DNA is TGTGCCAGCTCACCTACCGCGGCCAGGGGGGCCAACGTCCTGACTTTC. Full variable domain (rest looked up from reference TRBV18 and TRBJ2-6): NAGVMQNPRHLVRRRGQEARLRCSPMKGHSHVYWYRQLPEEGLKFMVYLQKENIIDESGMPKERFSAEFPKEGPSILRIQQVVRGDSAAYFCASSPTAARGANVLTFGAGSRLTVL.

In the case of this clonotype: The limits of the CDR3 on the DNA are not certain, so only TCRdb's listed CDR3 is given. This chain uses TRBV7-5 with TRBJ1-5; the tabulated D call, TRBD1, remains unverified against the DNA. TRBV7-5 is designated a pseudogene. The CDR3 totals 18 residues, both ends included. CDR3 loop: CISVPEGRPGQGPQPQHF.

CDR3 DNA sequence: TGTGCCAGCAGCTACCTCGGGGGGGGAGGGCCCGGGGGAACCCAAGAGACCCAGTACTTC. Amino acids: CASSYLGGGGPGGTQETQYF. The rearrangement links TRBV7-2 to TRBJ2-5, with 8 bases aligning to TRBD2. CDR3 length: 20 amino acids. The germline V gene has CDR1 SGHTA and CDR2 FQGNSA. The V and J ends lost 4 bases and 1 base, in that order; junction bases with no gene match: 20.

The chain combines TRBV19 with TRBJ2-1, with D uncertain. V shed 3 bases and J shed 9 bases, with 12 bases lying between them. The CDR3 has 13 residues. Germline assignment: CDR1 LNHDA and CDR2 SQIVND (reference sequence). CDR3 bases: TGTGCCAGTAGTATCTCCCACTCCAGTGAGCAGTTCTTC. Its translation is CASSISHSSEQFF.

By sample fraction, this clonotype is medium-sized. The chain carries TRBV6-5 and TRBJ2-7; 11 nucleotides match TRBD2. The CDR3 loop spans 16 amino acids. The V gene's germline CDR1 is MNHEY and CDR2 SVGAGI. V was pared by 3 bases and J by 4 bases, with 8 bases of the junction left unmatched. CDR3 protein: CASSYTVLAGAYEQYF. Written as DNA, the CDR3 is TGTGCCAGCAGTTATACGGTACTAGCGGGAGCGTACGAGCAGTACTTC.